These 27 T cell receptor beta chains share one sample of origin, sequenced in a study of long-term antiretroviral therapy in people with HIV. Sequencing used immunoSEQ v3.0 at survey level. Using immunoSEQ multiplex PCR, the repertoire was profiled, and TCRdb retains in-frame clones only, with some absent. The table records tens of thousands of clones, 85% of them present only once. The material was unsorted PBMCs, obtained 2.3 years after starting antiretroviral therapy. The origin of the receptors is a middle-aged man with HIV.

The chain carries TRBV30 and TRBJ1-3, with D uncertain. Deletions cut 7 bases from V and 8 bases from J, with 12 bases between. Germline assignment: CDR1 GTSNPN and CDR2 SVGIG (reference sequence). This CDR3 region has 11 residues. The CDR3 is CASHWGDTIYF. The DNA of the CDR3 is TGTGCCTCCCACTGGGGAGACACCATATATTTT. Complete variable domain (other parts from reference TRBV30 and TRBJ1-3): SQTIHQWPATLVQPVGSPLSLECTVEGTSNPNLYWYRQAAGRGLQLLFYSVGIGQISSEVPQNLSASRPQDRQFILSSKKLLLSDSGFYLCASHWGDTIYFGEGSWLTVV.

The V and J genes are TRBV7-9 and TRBJ2-2; D remains ambiguous. CDR3 size: 13 residues. The germline V gene has CDR1 SEHNR and CDR2 FQNEAQ (reference sequence). V was cut by 8 bases and J by 4 bases, with 11 bases left in between. The CDR3 DNA is TGTGCCAGCGAGGCGGACCTCACCGGGGAGCTGTTTTTT. It is translated as CASEADLTGELFF. Complete variable domain (other parts from reference TRBV7-9 and TRBJ2-2): DTGVSQNPRHKITKRGQNVTFRCDPISEHNRLYWYRQTLGQGPEFLTYFQNEAQLEKSRLLSDRFSAERPKGSFSTLEIQRTEQGDSAMYLCASEADLTGELFFGEGSRLTVL.

This chain uses TRBV29-1 with TRBJ1-2, with D maybe TRBD1 (6 bases). The germline V and J ends were trimmed by 5 bases and 0 bases, with 16 bases remaining between them. The germline V gene has CDR1 SQVTM and CDR2 ANQGSEA. The length of the CDR3 is 15 residues. This chain's CDR3 is CSVIYPDRANYGYTF. In nucleotides, the CDR3 is TGCAGCGTTATTTACCCGGACAGAGCTAACTATGGCTACACCTTC.

V is TRBV11-2 and J is TRBJ1-1; D unresolved. The V end lost 4 bases, the J end lost 6 bases, and 15 bases lay between the germline ends. This CDR3 is 14 amino acids long. Germline CDR1 SGHAT, CDR2 FQNNGV. Written as DNA, the CDR3 is TGTGCCAGCAGCTCGGGGTTCGGGTATCCTGAAGCTTTCTTT. This codes for CASSSGFGYPEAFF.

The chain carries TRBV18 and TRBJ1-1; the D gene is possibly TRBD1 (6 bases). Germline V lookup: CDR1 KGHSH, CDR2 LQKENI. V gave up 0 bases and J gave up 2 bases, with 13 bases separating them. The CDR3 is 16 amino acids. This CDR3 is CASSPPIRGANTEAFF. The CDR3 DNA reads as TGTGCCAGCTCACCACCTATCAGGGGCGCCAACACTGAAGCTTTCTTT. Full variable domain (remainder filled in from reference TRBV18 and TRBJ1-1): NAGVMQNPRHLVRRRGQEARLRCSPMKGHSHVYWYRQLPEEGLKFMVYLQKENIIDESGMPKERFSAEFPKEGPSILRIQQVVRGDSAAYFCASSPPIRGANTEAFFGQGTRLTVV.

This clone was detected only once. The chain recombines TRBV5-1 with TRBJ1-1; tentative D call: TRBD1 (5 bases). CDR1 SGHRS and CDR2 YFSETQ come from the germline V gene. The CDR3 is 12 residues long. The ends were cut back, 5 bases at V and 4 bases at J, with 9 bases in the middle. The CDR3 nucleotides read TGCGCCAGCAGGGGGCTTAGCACTGAAGCTTTCTTT. This gives the protein CASRGLSTEAFF. The whole variable domain, remainder taken from reference TRBV5-1 and TRBJ1-1, is KAGVTQTPRYLIKTRGQQVTLSCSPISGHRSVSWYQQTPGQGLQFLFEYFSETQRNKGNFPGRFSGRQFSNSRSEMNVSTLELGDSALYLCASRGLSTEAFFGQGTRLTVV.

The chain links TRBV10-1 to TRBJ1-3; D not certain. The CDR3 is 16 amino acids. Trimming pared 3 bases from V and 5 bases from J, leaving 17 bases between. Germline CDR1 and CDR2: WNHNN and SYGVQD (reference sequence). CDR3 sequence reads: CASSDITGKRRNTIYF. The CDR3 nucleotides are TGCGCCAGCAGTGATATAACGGGTAAGAGAAGAAACACCATATATTTT.

The chain is built from TRBV19 and TRBJ2-1; D gene unclear. V lost 5 bases and J 2 bases, leaving 13 bases between the germline ends. The CDR3 covers 15 residues. Looked up from germline, CDR1 is LNHDA and CDR2 is SQIVND (reference sequence). The CDR3 DNA reads TGTGCCAGTAGTCCCTTATCCGGAGCCTACAATGAGCAGTTCTTC. It translates to CASSPLSGAYNEQFF.

This clone has just a few counts. The genes are TRBV11-2 and TRBJ1-1; D gene uncertain. The ends were cut back, 0 bases at V and 3 bases at J, with 8 bases in the middle. The CDR3 spans 14 residues. The germline V gene has CDR1 SGHAT and CDR2 FQNNGV. CDR3 protein: CASSLDGQYTEAFF. In DNA, the CDR3 is TGTGCCAGCAGCTTAGACGGGCAGTACACTGAAGCTTTCTTT.

V and J are TRBV6-1 and TRBJ2-1; D is perhaps TRBD2 (5 bases). Trimming took 1 base from V and 14 from J, leaving 15 bases between them. CDR1 and CDR2 (germline): MNHNS, SASEGT. The CDR3 is 13 amino acids. CDR3 nucleotides: TGTGCCAGCAGTGAAGGGAGGACGGTCTCAAAGTTCTTC. Translation: CASSEGRTVSKFF.

This chain joins TRBV7-9 and TRBJ2-3; D is uncertain. V was pared by 4 bases and J by 5 bases, with 4 bases between. CDR3 size: 11 residues. CDR1 and CDR2 (germline): SEHNR, FQNEAQ (reference sequence). CDR3 residues: CASSWRDTQYF. In DNA form, the CDR3 reads TGTGCCAGCAGCTGGCGAGATACGCAGTATTTT.

The chain recombines TRBV7-9 with TRBJ2-2, with D perhaps given as TRBD1 or TRBD2 (5 bases each). CDR3 length: 12 amino acids. Germline loops: CDR1 SEHNR, CDR2 FQNEAQ (reference sequence). Trimming pared 5 bases from V and 5 bases from J, leaving 6 bases between. The CDR3 here is CASSEGTGELFF. CDR3 coding DNA: TGTGCCAGCAGCGAGGGGACCGGGGAGCTGTTTTTT.

The gene calls are TRBV6-5 and TRBJ2-5; TRBD2 aligns across 7 bases. V lost 7 bases and J lost 5; bases outside the gene matches: 7. CDR3 size: 13 residues. CDR1 and CDR2 from the germline V gene are MNHEY and SVGAGI. CDR3 loop: CASNGGSWETQYF. CDR3 in DNA: TGTGCCAGCAATGGCGGGAGTTGGGAGACCCAGTACTTC.

The chain uses TRBV27 and TRBJ2-2; 8 bases are shared with TRBD1. CDR3 length equals 15 residues. Germline V lookup: CDR1 MNHEY, CDR2 SMNVEV (reference sequence). J was trimmed by 6 bases and V by 7 bases; bases with no gene match: 10. The CDR3 bases are TGTGCCAGCACAAAGGTCCAGGGGGCATCCGGGGAGCTGTTTTTT. Its protein is CASTKVQGASGELFF.

The CDR3 sequence is CASSPFLAGSSDEQFF. CDR3 sequence (DNA): TGTGCCAGCTCACCCTTCCTAGCGGGAAGTAGCGATGAGCAGTTCTTC. This sequence joins TRBV18 and TRBJ2-1, with TRBD2 matching 9 bases. Germline V gene data show CDR1 as KGHSH and CDR2 as LQKENI. The CDR3 runs to 16 residues. The V and J ends lost 3 bases and 8 bases, in that order; junction bases with no gene match: 11. Together with reference TRBV18 and TRBJ2-1, the CDR3 gives the full variable domain: NAGVMQNPRHLVRRRGQEARLRCSPMKGHSHVYWYRQLPEEGLKFMVYLQKENIIDESGMPKERFSAEFPKEGPSILRIQQVVRGDSAAYFCASSPFLAGSSDEQFFGPGTRLTVL.

The rearrangement links TRBV9 to TRBJ2-1; tentatively, D is TRBD2 (6 bases). Trimming removed 5 bases at V and 2 bases at J, with 11 bases between. There are 14 residues in the CDR3. Looked up from germline, CDR1 is SGDLS and CDR2 is YYNGEE. The CDR3: CASREGGTYNEQFF. The CDR3 DNA follows: TGTGCCAGCAGGGAGGGAGGTACCTACAATGAGCAGTTCTTC.

The genes are TRBV28 and TRBJ2-7; D is perhaps TRBD2 (6 bases). V lost 5 bases and J lost 7, with 24 bases in between. This CDR3 is 16 amino acids long. Germline CDR1 MDHEN, CDR2 SYDVKM. The CDR3 reads CASSPGSGLYLGEQYF. The CDR3 DNA follows: TGTGCCAGCAGTCCTGGCTCCGGACTATACTTAGGGGAGCAGTACTTC.

The gene calls are TRBV30 and TRBJ1-3; D is undetermined. This CDR3 has 15 residues. Germline values: CDR1 GTSNPN, CDR2 SVGIG (reference sequence). Trimming shortened V by 7 bases and J by 4 bases, and 20 bases separated the two germline ends. The CDR3 sequence is CAYQVGGASGNTIYF. In nucleotides, the CDR3 is TGTGCCTACCAAGTCGGCGGTGCTTCCGGAAACACCATATATTTT.

J is TRBJ2-7 and V is TRBV7-3, with 11 bases fitting TRBD1. The germline CDR1 and CDR2 sequences are SGHTA and FQGTGA. The trim removed 5 bases at V and 3 bases at J, leaving 3 bases unmatched. The CDR3 is 14 residues long. DNA of the CDR3: TGTGCCAGCAGCCCGGGACAGGGGGACTACGAGCAGTACTTC. The encoded protein is CASSPGQGDYEQYF.

The table lists this clone with a few counts. The chain couples TRBV18 to TRBJ1-5; D gene ambiguous. The CDR3 covers 13 residues. Germline loops: CDR1 KGHSH, CDR2 LQKENI. Between the trimmed V and J ends, which lost 2 bases and 7 bases, there was a span of 9 bases. The CDR3 bases are TGTGCCAGCTCACCAGCGGACTTGCAGCCCCAGCATTTT. It is translated as CASSPADLQPQHF. The whole variable domain, filled in from reference TRBV18 and TRBJ1-5, reads NAGVMQNPRHLVRRRGQEARLRCSPMKGHSHVYWYRQLPEEGLKFMVYLQKENIIDESGMPKERFSAEFPKEGPSILRIQQVVRGDSAAYFCASSPADLQPQHFGDGTRLSIL.

The genes are TRBV5-1 and TRBJ2-1, with 10 bases identical to TRBD1. The CDR3 length is 14 residues. CDR1 is SGHRS and CDR2 is YFSETQ in the germline V gene. Trimming removed 3 bases from V and 7 bases from J; junction bases left unmatched: 4. CDR3 in amino acids: CASSSTGGTNEQFF. In DNA, the CDR3 is TGCGCCAGCAGCTCGACAGGGGGCACGAATGAGCAGTTCTTC. The full variable domain, rest sourced from reference TRBV5-1 and TRBJ2-1, is KAGVTQTPRYLIKTRGQQVTLSCSPISGHRSVSWYQQTPGQGLQFLFEYFSETQRNKGNFPGRFSGRQFSNSRSEMNVSTLELGDSALYLCASSSTGGTNEQFFGPGTRLTVL.

V and J are TRBV7-9 and TRBJ1-1; the D is unclear. With 3 bases removed from V and 1 base from J, the gap between germline ends came to 9 bases. Germline CDR1 is SEHNR and CDR2 is FQNEAQ (reference sequence). The CDR3 covers 14 residues. The CDR3 coding sequence is TGTGCCAGCAGCTTTGACTTCTGGAACACTGAAGCTTTCTTT. As protein: CASSFDFWNTEAFF.

This chain uses TRBV5-1 with TRBJ2-5, with D hard to call. The J call is uncertain, as TRBJ2-7 better fits the DNA end. Germline values: CDR1 SGHRS, CDR2 YFSETQ. This CDR3 spans 13 amino acids. The CDR3 nucleotides read TGCGCCAGCAGCTTTCACGCCTCCTACGAGCAGTACTTC. It is translated as CASSFHASYEQYF.

This clone was recorded once. CDR3 nucleotides: TGTGCCAGCAGCTTAGGGCTAGCGGGGGCCACAGATACGCAGTATTTT. Its protein product is CASSLGLAGATDTQYF. The genes are TRBV13 and TRBJ2-3; 10 bases are shared with TRBD2. The CDR3 is 16 residues long. The ends lost 0 bases at V and 2 bases at J; junction bases unmatched: 2. Germline V gene sequence: CDR1 PRHDT, CDR2 FYEKMQ (reference sequence).

This chain joins TRBV11-2 and TRBJ2-7, with TRBD2 as a possible D gene (5 bases). Deletions cut 0 bases from V and 6 bases from J, with 15 bases between. The CDR3 has 15 amino acids. Germline V gene data show CDR1 as SGHAT and CDR2 as FQNNGV. CDR3 sequence: CASSLDSEGYGEQYF. The CDR3 DNA reads TGTGCCAGCAGCTTAGATTCAGAGGGATACGGCGAGCAGTACTTC.

J is TRBJ2-1 and V is TRBV27; 7 bases align to TRBD2. The germline CDR1 and CDR2 sequences are MNHEY and SMNVEV (reference sequence). V lost 7 bases, J lost 2 bases, and 11 bases stayed unmatched. This CDR3 region has 16 residues. DNA for the CDR3: TGTGCCAGCAAAGAACAGAGCGGGACGACCTACAATGAGCAGTTCTTC. This gives the protein CASKEQSGTTYNEQFF.

The rearrangement uses TRBV11-3 and TRBJ2-5; 8 bases fit TRBD2. Per germline, CDR1 SGHNT and CDR2 YENEEA. The CDR3 length is 15 residues. V lost 5 bases and J lost 5; bases outside the gene matches: 10. The CDR3 here is CASSPRVSGAETQYF. In DNA form, the CDR3 reads TGTGCCAGCAGCCCCAGGGTTAGCGGGGCGGAGACCCAGTACTTC.